This T cell receptor beta chain was sequenced during a study of T cell responses to AZD1222 COVID-19 vaccine. Study summary: Timing groups of about 4 and about 12 weeks for second doses were pooled. General study findings and limits: Unmutated variant regions reportedly attract nearly half of all spike-specific TCRs.

Germline loops: CDR1 SGDLS, CDR2 YYNGEE. V was shortened by 2 bases and J by 2 bases, with 13 bases between the two germline ends. The CDR3 spans 15 residues. Assay: immunoSEQ multiplex PCR; the TCRdb copy retains only in-frame clones and omits some. The table has 110,000 to 150,000 clones, 93% seen once; the top ten hold around 5%. This clone came up once. Its antigen is still unknown. The rearrangement links TRBV9 to TRBJ2-5, with D maybe TRBD1 (6 bases). Sequencing used peripheral blood, obtained on day 0 of AZD1222 vaccination. The receptor's source is an adult in good health. The CDR3 is CASSVLGGSQETQYF. The CDR3, as DNA: TGTGCCAGCAGCGTCCTTGGGGGCAGTCAAGAGACCCAGTACTTC.